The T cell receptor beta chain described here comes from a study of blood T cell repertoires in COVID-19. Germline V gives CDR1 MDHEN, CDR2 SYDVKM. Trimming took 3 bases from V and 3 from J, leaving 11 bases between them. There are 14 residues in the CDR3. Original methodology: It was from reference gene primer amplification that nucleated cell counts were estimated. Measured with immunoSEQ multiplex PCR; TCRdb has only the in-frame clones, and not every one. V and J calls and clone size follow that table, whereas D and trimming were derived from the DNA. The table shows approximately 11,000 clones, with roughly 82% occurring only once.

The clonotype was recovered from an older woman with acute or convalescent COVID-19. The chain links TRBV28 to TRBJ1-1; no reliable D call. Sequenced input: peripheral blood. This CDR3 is CASSFPNQDTEAFF. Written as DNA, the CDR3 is TGTGCCAGCAGTTTCCCAAACCAGGACACTGAAGCTTTCTTT.